This T cell receptor beta chain was identified during a study of blood T cell repertoires in COVID-19. Overall study context: Both acute and convalescent COVID-19 samples were obtained from the United States, Italy and Spain. T cells, B-cell-depleted T cells, or PBMCs supplied cDNA or gDNA.

The table came from immunoSEQ multiplex PCR; TCRdb's copy has only in-frame clones and leaves some out. The sample consists of roughly 200,000 clones, approximately 86% of them appearing once. The TCR sequence derives from a woman aged 25-40 years with active or convalescent COVID-19. The specimen was peripheral blood.

CDR3 sequence: CASTSASGNQPQHF. CDR3 sequence (DNA): TGTGCCAGCACGTCGGCTAGCGGCAATCAGCCCCAGCATTTT. The chain uses TRBV6-5 and TRBJ1-5; D uncertain. V lost 7 bases, J lost 2 bases, and 12 bases lay in between. The CDR3 totals 14 residues. The germline CDR1 and CDR2 sequences are MNHEY and SVGAGI.